Below, 14 T cell receptor beta chains from the same sample are listed, as sequenced in a study of cytomegalovirus exposure and HLA in healthy donors. PCR was performed using 60 Vbeta and 13 Jbeta primers. Sequenced by immunoSEQ multiplex PCR; TCRdb stores in-frame clones only, minus some. The table records over 120,000 clones, around 67% of them present only once. Input material: PBMCs. All receptors come from a man between 18 and 29 years old in good health and CMV-seropositive.

This clone was counted a single time. The gene calls are TRBV6-1 and TRBJ2-1, with 9 bases that match TRBD1. The CDR3 is 15 residues long. V shed 6 bases and J 5 bases; nucleotides not matched to a gene: 8. The germline V gene has CDR1 MNHNS and CDR2 SASEGT. The CDR3 region is CASRMGQGWDNEQFF. DNA of the CDR3: TGTGCCAGCAGAATGGGACAGGGATGGGACAATGAGCAGTTCTTC.

The CDR3: CASSFGAAEQFF. CDR3 in DNA: TGTGCCAGCAGCTTTGGGGCCGCTGAGCAGTTCTTC. The gene calls are TRBV7-6 and TRBJ2-1; possibly TRBD1 for D (5 bases). Per the germline V gene, CDR1 is SGHVS and CDR2 is FNYEAQ. This CDR3 spans 12 amino acids. Trimming removed 3 bases at V and 9 bases at J, with 9 bases between.

The chain joins TRBV28 to TRBJ1-5; D is uncertain. Germline V lookup: CDR1 MDHEN, CDR2 SYDVKM. V was shortened by 1 base and J by 5 bases, with 12 bases between the two germline ends. CDR3 length: 15 residues. CDR3 protein: CASSLYIALDQPQHF. For the CDR3, the DNA is TGTGCCAGCAGTTTATACATAGCCCTGGATCAGCCCCAGCATTTT.

The chain combines TRBV29-1 with TRBJ1-2; D gene uncertain. The CDR3 spans 10 residues. CDR1 and CDR2 from the germline V gene are SQVTM and ANQGSEA. Between the trimmed V and J ends, which lost 2 bases and 7 bases, there was a span of 5 bases. Here the CDR3 DNA reads TGCAGCGTTGAATCGGTTGGCTACACCTTC. The encoded protein is CSVESVGYTF.

V usage is TRBV2 and J usage is TRBJ2-7; 8 positions agree with TRBD1. CDR1 is SNHLY and CDR2 is FYNNEI in the germline V gene. Losses at the gene ends were 5 bases for V and 3 bases for J; bases not matched to a gene: 3. The CDR3 spans 13 residues. Written as DNA, the CDR3 is TGTGCCAGCAGTTTGGACAGGGTCTACGAGCAGTACTTC. The encoded protein is CASSLDRVYEQYF.

This chain links TRBV28 with TRBJ2-1; 8 nucleotides line up with TRBD2. Germline CDR1 MDHEN, CDR2 SYDVKM. Trimming removed 8 bases from V and 12 bases from J; junction bases left unmatched: 12. The CDR3 contains 13 residues. The DNA for the CDR3 is TGTGCCAGCGGCTTTAGCGGGGCCTGGGGGCAGTTCTTC. As protein: CASGFSGAWGQFF.

The chain recombines TRBV15 with TRBJ2-1; tentatively, D is TRBD1 (5 bases). Germline V gene data show CDR1 as LNHNV and CDR2 as YYDKDF (reference sequence). Trimming cost V 0 bases and J 6 bases, with 15 bases left between them. The CDR3 loop spans 16 amino acids. In nucleotides, the CDR3 is TGTGCCACCAGCAGAGATAGGGGCAGTAAGCTCAATGAGCAGTTCTTC. This gives the protein CATSRDRGSKLNEQFF. Drawing the rest from reference TRBV15 and TRBJ2-1, the complete variable domain is DAMVIQNPRYQVTQFGKPVTLSCSQTLNHNVMYWYQQKSSQAPKLLFHYYDKDFNNEADTPDNFQSRRPNTSFCFLDIRSPGLGDTAMYLCATSRDRGSKLNEQFFGPGTRLTVL.

J is TRBJ2-3 and V is TRBV13; possibly TRBD2 for D (6 bases). V was shortened by 0 bases and J by 7 bases, with 11 bases between the two germline ends. Germline lookup yields CDR1 PRHDT and CDR2 FYEKMQ (reference sequence). This CDR3 contains 14 residues. The CDR3 DNA follows: TGTGCCAGCAGCTTAGGACTAGCAGCAAATACGCAGTATTTT. Translating gives CASSLGLAANTQYF.

CDR3 amino acids: CSVEDHDRAFGNTIYF. Here the CDR3 DNA reads TGCAGCGTTGAAGATCACGACAGGGCATTCGGAAACACCATATATTTT. V usage is TRBV29-1 and J usage is TRBJ1-3; 7 bases are shared with TRBD1. V lost 0 bases and J lost 4; bases outside the gene matches: 9. The CDR3 is 16 residues long. From germline, CDR1 is SQVTM and CDR2 ANQGSEA.

This clone was observed a handful of times. The chain recombines TRBV11-3 with TRBJ2-5; a weak D match, TRBD1 (5 bases). The CDR3 is 14 amino acids. Per the germline V gene, CDR1 is SGHNT and CDR2 is YENEEA. V lost 1 base and J 13 bases, leaving 19 bases between the germline ends. CDR3 coding DNA: TGTGCCAGCAGCTTAGGACAGCCACGCACTCCGATGTACTTC. Translation gives CASSLGQPRTPMYF.

The sample holds one count of this clone. The chain carries TRBV9 and TRBJ1-1; the D gene is possibly TRBD1 (6 bases). The length of the CDR3 is 15 residues. Trimming shortened V by 0 bases and J by 6 bases, and 15 bases separated the two germline ends. Germline values: CDR1 SGDLS, CDR2 YYNGEE. CDR3 sequence: CASSVALTGTSEAFF. The CDR3 DNA sequence: TGTGCCAGCAGCGTAGCCTTGACAGGCACCTCTGAAGCTTTCTTT.

The CDR3 DNA reads as TGTGCCAGCACCCGATCGGCGGGACTGAACACTGAAGCTTTCTTT. Translated, it gives CASTRSAGLNTEAFF. The chain joins TRBV6-5 to TRBJ1-1; weak D call: TRBD1 (5 bases). The CDR3 runs 15 residues. Germline V gene data show CDR1 as MNHEY and CDR2 as SVGAGI. V lost 7 bases, J lost 0 bases, and 15 bases lay in between.

V and J are TRBV27 and TRBJ2-1; D is perhaps TRBD1 (6 bases). V was clipped by 3 bases and J by 7 bases, with 16 bases between them. Germline assignment: CDR1 MNHEY and CDR2 SMNVEV (reference sequence). The CDR3 sequence is 15 residues long. CDR3 sequence reads: CASSFGQTMGNEQFF. The CDR3 DNA sequence: TGTGCCAGCAGTTTTGGACAGACTATGGGGAATGAGCAGTTCTTC.

V gene TRBV6-6 combines with J gene TRBJ2-7, with a weak D call TRBD2 (5 bases). This CDR3 comprises 13 residues. Germline-derived CDR1 and CDR2 are MNHNY and SVGAGI (reference sequence). V dropped 6 bases and J dropped 1 base, with 10 bases sitting between them. The CDR3 coding sequence is TGTGCCAGCAGCGTCGGGAATTCCTACGAGCAGTACTTC. It is translated as CASSVGNSYEQYF.